The text below deals with one TCR beta chain. This clonotype was seen a handful of times. Its antigen is still unknown. Base-call qualities are not available, and no considerably larger clone is one nucleotide away. The data are from a study of T-cell reconstitution after alpha-beta-depleted transplantation in children (dated by TCRdb to between 2015 and 2016). Study-wide context: Using TCR repertoire profiling, the study quantitatively followed how T-cell immune reconstitution unfolded in children after TCRalphabeta/CD19-depleted allogeneic hematopoietic cell transplantation.

On the study overall, not on this receptor specifically: The high TCRbeta diversity at day 60 in some patients was ascribed to recipient T cells and intrathymic progenitors that had survived conditioning. Apparently early alphabetaT-cell count recovery about two months after transplant reportedly relied on only several hundred rapidly expanded clones derived from non-depleted graft cells. The frequencies of hyperexpanded clones fell over the following months, and after one year, T-cell counts and TCRbeta diversity were mostly attributed to newly produced T cells.

Read against the paper, the sample's treatment or condition label means: allogeneic hematopoietic cell transplantation with graft depleted of TCRalphabeta T cells and CD19 B cells. Transplant recipients were children who received TCRalphabeta/CD19-depleted allogeneic hematopoietic cell grafts. Libraries were made using PCR. Reads for this sample came from an Illumina HiSeq 2500. Molecular barcoding was employed in the preparation of TCR libraries, with unique molecular identifiers being used to normalize TCRbeta repertoire quantification. The raw public data were reprocessed by TCRdb itself: fastp quality trimming at Q25, MiXCR clonotype calling, in-frame beta chains only. Rows merge per CDR3 protein into single entries with the most common DNA and genes. The sample table shows 15,000 or so distinct CDR3 sequences, and 4.5% to 6.5% are seen once. Under 7% of the sample belongs to the ten largest clones.

V is reduced by 3 bases and J by 8 bases, leaving a spacing of 9 bases between them. The CDR3 goes from the cysteine to the phenylalanine over 12 residues. This entry keeps only the CDR3 DNA: 36 bases, framed from base 1. Per the germline V gene, SGDLS is the CDR1 and YYNGEE is the CDR2. Material: PBMCs, obtained before TCRalphabeta/CD19-depleted stem cell transplant. The clonotype was recovered from a boy aged 5 to 17 with acute lymphoblastic leukemia, due to receive a stem cell transplant. The receptor chain draws on TRBV9 and TRBJ2-1; the D gene cannot be resolved reliably. The nucleotides read TGTGCCAGCAGCGCTGAGTTTGATGAGCAGTTCTTC. Translated, this is CASSAEFDEQFF.